This is a list of T cell receptor beta chains from one sample in a study of breast tumors, draining lymph nodes, adjacent tissues. TCRdb re-called the multiplex PCR reads through MiXCR, storing one row per CDR3 protein. This sample has 290,000 or so distinct CDR3 sequences, with more than 30% found just once. The source material was axillary lymph node tissue. The receptor source for this set is a female donor with breast cancer. Some clones in this sample may be carry-over from other donors' samples. The CDR3 runs from the conserved cysteine through the conserved F or W.

j_call,v_call,cdr3_aa
TRBJ1-5,TRBV6-4,CASSAPPSGPNPYSNQPQHF
TRBJ2-2,TRBV11-3,CASSPGGAGYTGELFF
TRBJ2-3,TRBV9,CASSEQPQGPQYQYF
TRBJ2-2,TRBV9,CASSASIGGSLSNTGELFF
TRBJ1-2,TRBV7-2,CASSLGSWGNYGYTF
TRBJ1-6,TRBV5-4,CASSRPQGEGSPLHF
TRBJ1-2,TRBV12-3/TRBV12-4,CASTPGRNYGYTF
TRBJ2-1,TRBV10-1,CASSEDGGTDEQFF
TRBJ2-7,TRBV20-1,CSARVTGTGVFEQYF
TRBJ1-1,TRBV20-1,CSANRLSLGSNTEAFF
TRBJ1-2,TRBV12-3/TRBV12-4,CASSQRRGGGYTF
TRBJ2-2,TRBV9,CASSLTSTSGYTGELFF
TRBJ1-5,TRBV15,CATSRSGQYNQPQHF
TRBJ2-5,TRBV7-3,CASNRLAGDQETQYF
TRBJ2-7,TRBV6-1,CASDLGTSYEQYF
TRBJ2-5,TRBV15,CATSRDLGDNQETQYF
TRBJ2-1,TRBV6-5,CASSYRGLSYNEQFF
TRBJ2-7,TRBV5-1,CASKEQGNYEQYF
TRBJ2-1,TRBV7-2,CASSELAGGGVNEQFF
TRBJ2-1,TRBV27,CASSSDLYNEQFF
TRBJ2-3,TRBV24-1,CATSDFKARATDTQYF
TRBJ1-2,TRBV7-9,CASSLKREGEEDYGYTF
TRBJ1-1,TRBV19,CASSIPQESAFF
TRBJ2-2,TRBV20-1,CSAHSGQVVTGELFF
TRBJ1-3,TRBV6-1,CASSESGGTGNTMYF
TRBJ1-4,TRBV20-1,CSLLGPNEKLFF
TRBJ1-5,TRBV19,CASSITGVSNQPQHF
TRBJ2-3,TRBV6-1,CASSEIFPGVTDTQYF
TRBJ2-7,TRBV28,CASSTRGFEDEQYF
TRBJ1-5,TRBV30,CAWSLKQGGVVNQPQHF
TRBJ1-2,TRBV28,CASSTFLGRYGYTF
TRBJ2-7,TRBV2,CASSGGRGQYEQYF
TRBJ2-3,TRBV11-3,CASSQREQVADTQYF
TRBJ2-1,TRBV5-5,CATSRDKYNEQFF
TRBJ2-3,TRBV5-6,CASSLDLALTDTQYF
TRBJ1-2,TRBV7-2,CASSLVLDYGYTF
TRBJ2-1,TRBV9,CASSVSGTDTQFF
TRBJ2-2,TRBV7-6,CASSLAGLAGGNTGELFF
TRBJ1-5,TRBV3-1,CASSQGDQPQHF
TRBJ2-1,TRBV5-1,CASSLGSSGGYNEQFF
TRBJ2-3,TRBV20-1,CSAAVAGVTQYF
TRBJ1-1,TRBV10-1,CASLTGVGTEAFF
TRBJ2-3,TRBV5-6,CASSLQQAAPDTQYF
TRBJ2-1,TRBV7-9,CASSAGLAGVGFF
TRBJ2-1,TRBV7-2,CASSLAGGTIDNEQFF
TRBJ2-2,TRBV25-1,CASSEYRGAGVVGELFF
TRBJ2-1,TRBV10-2,CATGPVGPVLSYNEQFF
TRBJ2-1,TRBV12-3/TRBV12-4,CASRRRGNAPGYNEQFF
TRBJ2-2,TRBV27,CASSLWRRNTGELFF
TRBJ2-5,TRBV10-1,CASSERRGAVETQYF
TRBJ1-2,TRBV5-4,CASSLGRPSYGYTF
TRBJ2-3,TRBV3-1,CASSQGTRGTDTQYF
TRBJ2-5,TRBV20-1,CSAATGTTKSWGETQYF
TRBJ1-3,TRBV12-3/TRBV12-4,CASSPTTEASGNTIYF